This is a list of T cell receptor beta chains from one sample in a study of CD8 T cells in Susac syndrome. Each CDR3 protein is one row after TCRdb ran MiXCR on the immunoSEQ multiplex PCR reads. Altogether around 110,000 distinct CDR3 sequences are present, roughly 94% being singletons, with the ten largest covering about 0.28%. Sequences were obtained from CD8+ T cells from PBMCs. These receptor sequences come from a human donor with Susac syndrome. Each CDR3 is given with its conserved first and last residue. The D gene is left open where the match is weak. Expanded clones are given a class, and other clones once, few, many or no size at all.

j_call clone_size v_call d_call cdr3_aa cdr3_nt
TRBJ2-4 - TRBV5-6 - CASRRDLAKNIQYF TGTGCCAGCAGGCGCGATCTAGCCAAAAACATTCAGTACTTC
TRBJ2-1 - TRBV11-3 TRBD2 CASSLPLTSGHNEQFF TGTGCCAGCAGCTTACCCTTGACTAGCGGACACAATGAGCAGTTCTTC
TRBJ2-1 - TRBV30 - CAWLTGEGEQFF TGTGCCTGGCTAACGGGGGAAGGTGAGCAGTTCTTC
TRBJ2-7 - TRBV9 TRBD2 CASSPQSGGAYEQYF TGTGCCAGCAGCCCCCAGAGCGGGGGGGCCTACGAGCAGTACTTC
TRBJ1-6 - TRBV2 - CASGRLAESSYNSPLHF TGTGCCAGCGGTAGACTCGCAGAGAGCTCCTATAATTCACCCCTCCACTTT
TRBJ2-3 few TRBV11-2 TRBD2 CASSSSAAGGTDTQYF TGTGCCAGCAGCTCGTCCGCAGCGGGGGGCACAGATACGCAGTATTTT
TRBJ1-5 - TRBV28 - CASSLYNGRNQPQHF TGTGCCAGCAGTTTATACAACGGACGCAATCAGCCCCAGCATTTT
TRBJ1-1 - TRBV30 - CAWSLNTEAFF TGTGCCTGGAGCCTCAACACTGAAGCTTTCTTT
TRBJ1-2 few TRBV6-5 TRBD1 CASNHQGGNYGYTF TGTGCCAGCAACCATCAGGGGGGAAACTATGGCTACACCTTC
TRBJ2-2 - TRBV9 - CASSGSRSNTGELFF TGTGCCAGCAGCGGATCGCGGTCCAACACCGGGGAGCTGTTTTTT
TRBJ2-1 - TRBV2 - CASTPGNEQFF TGTGCCAGCACGCCAGGCAATGAGCAGTTCTTC
TRBJ2-5 - TRBV29-1 - CSAKQGVGETQYF TGCAGCGCCAAACAGGGTGTTGGAGAGACCCAGTACTTC
TRBJ1-1 - TRBV4-3 - CASSQSVGWMNTEAFF TGCGCCAGCAGCCAATCGGTAGGGTGGATGAACACTGAAGCTTTCTTT
TRBJ2-7 - TRBV19 TRBD1 CASSGGQGSEQYF TGTGCCAGTAGTGGGGGACAGGGGTCCGAGCAGTACTTC
TRBJ2-3 - TRBV21-1 - CASSKERTGSTDTQYF TGTGCCAGCAGCAAAGAAAGGACAGGGAGCACAGATACGCAGTATTTT
TRBJ2-1 - TRBV16 TRBD1 CASSQRTGGLVNEQFF TGTGCCAGCAGCCAAAGGACAGGGGGCTTAGTTAATGAGCAGTTCTTC
TRBJ1-1 - TRBV5-4 TRBD1 CASSLSAGGGTEAFF TGTGCCAGCAGCTTAAGCGCAGGGGGGGGGACTGAAGCTTTCTTT
TRBJ2-2 - TRBV6-2/TRBV6-3 - CASSATRANTGELFF TGTGCCAGCAGTGCGACTAGGGCGAACACCGGGGAGCTGTTTTTT
TRBJ1-1 - TRBV5-1 - CASSLSGALNTEAFF TGCGCCAGCAGCTTGTCAGGGGCACTGAACACTGAAGCTTTCTTT
TRBJ1-1 - TRBV20-1 - CSARDPERTEAFF TGCAGTGCTAGGGATCCCGAGCGGACTGAAGCTTTCTTT
TRBJ2-5 once TRBV3-1 - CASSHGTQYF TGTGCCAGCAGCCACGGAACCCAGTACTTC
TRBJ2-1 once TRBV3-1 - CASSEVGRPYNEQFF TGTGCCAGCAGCGAGGTAGGGAGACCCTACAATGAGCAGTTCTTC